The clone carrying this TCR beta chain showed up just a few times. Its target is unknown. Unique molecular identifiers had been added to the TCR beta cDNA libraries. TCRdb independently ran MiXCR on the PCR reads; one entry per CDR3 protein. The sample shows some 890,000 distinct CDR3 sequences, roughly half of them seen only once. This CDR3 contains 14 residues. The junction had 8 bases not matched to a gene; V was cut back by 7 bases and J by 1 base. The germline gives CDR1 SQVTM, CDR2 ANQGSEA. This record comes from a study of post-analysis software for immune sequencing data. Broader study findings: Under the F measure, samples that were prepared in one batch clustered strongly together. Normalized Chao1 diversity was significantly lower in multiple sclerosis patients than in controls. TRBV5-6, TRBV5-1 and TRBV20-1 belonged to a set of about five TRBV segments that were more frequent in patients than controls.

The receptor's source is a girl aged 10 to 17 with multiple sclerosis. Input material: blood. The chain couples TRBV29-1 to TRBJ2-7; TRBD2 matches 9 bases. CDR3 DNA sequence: TGCAGCGCCAAGCTAGCGGGACGGTCCTACGAGCAGTACTTC. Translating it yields CSAKLAGRSYEQYF.